This TCR beta chain was captured by sequencing in a study of blood T cells in healthy people across ages. The overall study: Template-switching capture recovered about one barcoded beta molecule per two T cells.

Sample donors were healthy Caucasian individuals that came from Russia, aged 6 to 90. Each donor had approximately 10 milliliters of peripheral blood drawn. Each sample provided at least 6 micrograms of extracted total RNA. This clonotype was counted at least ten times. A much larger clone lies a single base off, so this may be a read error. It was with a sample-barcoded 5' primer and a J-beta primer mix that a second PCR of roughly 7 to 12 cycles was run. One entry per CDR3 protein, called by TCRdb with MiXCR from the 5' RACE reads. The sample holds about 830,000 distinct CDR3 sequences, about 62% seen once. This CDR3 is built from 14 residues. After removal of 5 bases from V and 2 bases from J, the junction contained 5 bases not matched to a gene. Germline CDR1 and CDR2: PRHDT and FYEKMQ (reference sequence).

The sequence was collected from a man aged 25-40 years in good health. The sample was blood. The chain uses TRBV13 and TRBJ1-1, with 7 bases lining up with TRBD1. In nucleotides, the CDR3 is TGTGCCAGCAGCGCCAGGGGGTTTAACACTGAAGCTTTCTTT. This gives the protein CASSARGFNTEAFF.